The 2 T cell receptor beta chains presented below share a single source sample, sequenced in a study of cytomegalovirus exposure and HLA in healthy donors. 60 Vbeta and 13 Jbeta primers were used in PCR. Here immunoSEQ multiplex PCR was the method, and the copy in TCRdb shows in-frame clones only, minus some. This table holds around 78,000 clones. The sample consisted of PBMCs. These receptors were obtained from a man aged 18 to 29 in good health and CMV-seropositive.

The chain combines TRBV5-4 with TRBJ2-7, with 7 bases fitting TRBD1. The length of the CDR3 is 15 residues. The J segment lost 2 bases and the V segment lost 2 bases, leaving 7 bases of the junction unmatched. Per the germline V gene, CDR1 is SGHNT and CDR2 is YYREEE (reference sequence). For the CDR3, the DNA is TGTGCCAGCAGCTTATCAGGACAGGTCGCCTACGAGCAGTACTTC. It yields the protein CASSLSGQVAYEQYF.

This rearrangement joins TRBV19 to TRBJ1-5; D gene uncertain. V shed 4 bases and J shed 5 bases, with 9 bases lying between them. Germline CDR1 and CDR2: LNHDA and SQIVND (reference sequence). The CDR3 length is 13 residues. The CDR3 region is CASSTYSHQPQHF. DNA for the CDR3: TGTGCCAGTAGTACCTACTCGCATCAGCCCCAGCATTTT.